These 7 T cell receptor beta chains were all obtained from the same sample, sequenced in a study of blood T cell repertoires in COVID-19. The method was immunoSEQ multiplex PCR; TCRdb's version includes in-frame clones alone and lacks a portion of them. This repertoire shows 150,000 or so clones, roughly four fifths found once; its top ten account for roughly 10%. Sequenced: peripheral blood. Source of these receptors: a human donor in a cohort sampled during active COVID-19.

The chain combines TRBV29-1 with TRBJ1-1; tentatively, D is TRBD1 (6 bases). Germline CDR1 and CDR2: SQVTM and ANQGSEA. The V end was cut by 7 bases, the J end by 1 base, with 10 bases between. This CDR3 has 12 amino acids. The CDR3 bases are TGCAGCGGGGGACAAAAGAACACTGAAGCTTTCTTT. Its translation is CSGGQKNTEAFF.

V gene TRBV5-4 combines with J gene TRBJ2-7, with a weak D call TRBD1 (7 bases). Deletions cut 10 bases from V and 1 base from J, with 12 bases between. CDR3 size: 12 residues. CDR1 SGHNT and CDR2 YYREEE come from the germline V gene (reference sequence). CDR3 amino acids: CACGTASYEQYF. The CDR3 region has the DNA TGTGCCTGCGGGACAGCGTCCTACGAGCAGTACTTC.

The rearrangement links TRBV7-9 to TRBJ2-3, with D tentatively TRBD2 (5 bases). The germline V gene has CDR1 SEHNR and CDR2 FQNEAQ (reference sequence). The CDR3 contains 16 residues. The V and J ends lost 5 bases and 2 bases respectively, with 17 bases between them. The CDR3 reads CASSPRGSLYTDTQYF. CDR3 nucleotides: TGTGCCAGCAGCCCGAGAGGGTCCCTCTACACAGATACGCAGTATTTT. The whole variable domain, remainder taken from reference TRBV7-9 and TRBJ2-3, is DTGVSQNPRHKITKRGQNVTFRCDPISEHNRLYWYRQTLGQGPEFLTYFQNEAQLEKSRLLSDRFSAERPKGSFSTLEIQRTEQGDSAMYLCASSPRGSLYTDTQYFGPGTRLTVL.

The chain uses TRBV18 and TRBJ1-6; TRBD1 might be the D (6 bases). V gave up 3 bases and J gave up 4 bases, with 19 bases separating them. Per the germline V gene, CDR1 is KGHSH and CDR2 is LQKENI. This CDR3 contains 18 residues. The CDR3 DNA sequence: TGTGCCAGCTCACCTGACGGGACAAGGGGTCCTTATAATTCACCCCTCCACTTT. The encoded protein is CASSPDGTRGPYNSPLHF.

The genes are TRBV27 and TRBJ2-7; 7 nucleotides align to TRBD2. V shed 6 bases, J shed 2 bases, and the junction held 10 bases outside the gene matches. Per germline, CDR1 MNHEY and CDR2 SMNVEV (reference sequence). The CDR3 sequence is 15 residues long. As DNA, the CDR3 is TGTGCCAGCAGAATAAATAGCGGGCCCACCTACGAGCAGTACTTC. As protein: CASRINSGPTYEQYF.

CDR3 amino acids: CASSRPGTSGGGQYF. As DNA, the CDR3 is TGTGCCAGCAGCCGCCCCGGGACTAGCGGGGGCGGGCAGTACTTC. The chain recombines TRBV6-5 with TRBJ2-7; 14 positions agree with TRBD2. Germline assignment: CDR1 MNHEY and CDR2 SVGAGI. The CDR3 is 15 residues long. V lost 6 bases, J lost 9 bases, and 10 bases stayed unmatched.

The genes are TRBV5-6 and TRBJ2-3; D remains ambiguous. Trimming took 4 bases from V and 2 from J, leaving 14 bases between them. This CDR3 has 15 amino acids. The germline gives CDR1 SGHDT, CDR2 YYEEEE. The CDR3 sequence: CASSQRWRYTDTQYF. CDR3 nucleotide sequence: TGTGCCAGCAGCCAACGGTGGCGGTACACAGATACGCAGTATTTT.